This T cell receptor beta chain is drawn from a study of prognosis after radiotherapy for stage I lung cancer. V was trimmed by 3 bases and J by 4 bases, leaving 16 bases between them. The CDR3 runs to 15 residues. Germline V lookup: CDR1 ENHRY, CDR2 SYGVKD. Genomic DNA was subjected to two-round multiplex PCR for amplification of TCR beta CDR3. Gene-specific primers for each TRBV and TRBJ gene drove first-round PCR. TCRdb passed the multiplex PCR reads through MiXCR, listing each CDR3 protein once. Of approximately 15,000 distinct CDR3 sequences in the sample, 44% were seen once. This clonotype occurred many times.

The chain has TRBV10-3 and TRBJ2-7; a possible D gene is TRBD1 (6 bases). The sample here was PBMCs, taken before or after stereotactic body radiation therapy (not recorded which). The TCR comes from a donor older than 45 with non-small cell lung cancer. The DNA for the CDR3 is TGTGCCATCAGTGAAGGTTCAGGGGCCGTATACGAGCAGTACTTC. Its translation: CAISEGSGAVYEQYF.